These 19 T cell receptor beta chains came from one sample sequenced in a study of immune characteristics of hereditary and idiopathic chronic pancreatitis. TCRdb's table, derived via immunoSEQ multiplex PCR, lists solely in-frame clones and lacks some. The sample has 11,000 to 15,000 clones, less than 85% seen once. Chronic pancreatitis tissue was collected during total pancreatectomy with islet autotransplantation. What was sequenced was pancreas tissue with hereditary chronic pancreatitis. These TCRs come from a human donor with chronic pancreatitis.

This chain uses TRBV9 with TRBJ1-6; TRBD1 matches at 8 bases. The CDR3 runs 16 residues. After removal of 0 bases from V and 10 bases from J, the junction contained 9 bases not matched to a gene. The germline gives CDR1 SGDLS, CDR2 YYNGEE. In nucleotides, the CDR3 is TGTGCCAGCAGCGTAGCGGCAGGGGGCAAGGGGTCACCCCTCCACTTT. Encoded protein: CASSVAAGGKGSPLHF.

The genes are TRBV27 and TRBJ1-2, with 8 bases fitting TRBD1. After removal of 6 bases from V and 5 bases from J, the junction contained 8 bases not matched to a gene. The germline CDR1 and CDR2 sequences are MNHEY and SMNVEV (reference sequence). This CDR3 is 14 amino acids long. Written as DNA, the CDR3 is TGTGCCAGCAGGTCACAGGGGGAGGTGTATGGCTACACCTTC. Translation gives CASRSQGEVYGYTF.

This clone was observed once. CDR3 protein: CASSYGGKGNSPLHF. CDR3 nucleotides: TGTGCCAGCAGTTACGGGGGCAAGGGAAATTCACCCCTCCACTTT. The chain has TRBV6-5 and TRBJ1-6, with D possibly being TRBD1 (6 bases). V gave up 2 bases and J gave up 7 bases, with 12 bases separating them. CDR3 length equals 15 residues. CDR1 and CDR2 from the germline V gene are MNHEY and SVGAGI.

The genes are TRBV7-6 and TRBJ1-1, with D possibly being TRBD1 (6 bases). Germline values: CDR1 SGHVS, CDR2 FNYEAQ. V was shortened by 2 bases and J by 5 bases, with 18 bases between the two germline ends. This CDR3 contains 16 residues. This CDR3 reads CASSLLSRGAHTEAFF. The CDR3 bases are TGTGCCAGCAGCTTATTATCCCGGGGGGCGCATACTGAAGCTTTCTTT.

The chain uses TRBV4-1 and TRBJ2-7, with D possibly matching TRBD2 (5 bases). The CDR3 contains 16 residues. Germline values: CDR1 MGHRA, CDR2 YSYEKL. Trimming removed 4 bases at V and 0 bases at J, with 16 bases between. CDR3 amino acids: CASSRALPGNSYEQYF. CDR3 nucleotide sequence: TGCGCCAGCAGCCGAGCTTTGCCCGGGAACTCCTACGAGCAGTACTTC.

The V call is TRBV5-1, the J call TRBJ1-3; D not certain. The length of the CDR3 is 16 residues. The germline gives CDR1 SGHRS, CDR2 YFSETQ. V shed 0 bases and J shed 0 bases, with 10 bases lying between them. CDR3 nucleotides: TGCGCCAGCAGCTTGGATATCGGGAGCTCTGGAAACACCATATATTTT. This encodes CASSLDIGSSGNTIYF.

The V gene is TRBV28, the J gene TRBJ2-2, with D unresolved. V lost 7 bases, J lost 0 bases, and 3 bases lay in between. This CDR3 region has 12 residues. Germline V CDR1 and CDR2: MDHEN, SYDVKM. The CDR3 loop reads CASTANTGELFF. The CDR3 DNA follows: TGTGCCAGCACGGCGAACACCGGGGAGCTGTTTTTT. Full variable domain (remainder filled in from reference TRBV28 and TRBJ2-2): DVKVTQSSRYLVKRTGEKVFLECVQDMDHENMFWYRQDPGLGLRLIYFSYDVKMKEKGDIPEGYSVSREKKERFSLILESASTNQTSMYLCASTANTGELFFGEGSRLTVL.

This chain uses TRBV27 with TRBJ2-7; 10 nucleotides align to TRBD2. The V gene's germline CDR1 is MNHEY and CDR2 SMNVEV (reference sequence). V shed 6 bases and J 3 bases; nucleotides not matched to a gene: 8. The CDR3 is 15 residues long. Here the CDR3 reads CASSPPGLADYEQYF. The CDR3 DNA follows: TGTGCCAGCAGCCCCCCCGGACTAGCGGACTACGAGCAGTACTTC.

The chain combines TRBV11-3 with TRBJ2-1, with 10 bases that match TRBD2. J lost 6 bases, V lost 5 bases, and 7 bases had no gene match. Germline CDR1 is SGHNT and CDR2 is YENEEA. CDR3 size: 15 residues. Here the CDR3 reads CASSPPSGSGNEQFF. The CDR3 region has the DNA TGTGCCAGCAGCCCCCCTAGCGGGAGTGGCAATGAGCAGTTCTTC.

The chain links TRBV6-6 to TRBJ2-4, with D uncertain. This CDR3 spans 14 amino acids. Trimming stripped 5 bases from V and 3 bases from J, with 11 bases between. Germline CDR1 MNHNY, CDR2 SVGAGI (reference sequence). The CDR3 DNA is TGTGCCAGCAGTCCCAGAGATTTCAAAAACATTCAGTACTTC. It specifies CASSPRDFKNIQYF.

The chain has TRBV5-1 and TRBJ1-1; TRBD1 might be the D (5 bases). Between the trimmed V and J ends, which lost 7 bases and 0 bases, there was a span of 7 bases. The CDR3 runs to 12 residues. CDR1 is SGHRS, CDR2 YFSETQ, per germline. The CDR3 loop reads CASQGMNTEAFF. The CDR3 DNA reads TGCGCCAGCCAGGGTATGAACACTGAAGCTTTCTTT.

The J gene is TRBJ2-5, the V gene TRBV18; D is ambiguous. CDR1 is KGHSH and CDR2 is LQKENI in the germline V gene. V was trimmed by 0 bases and J by 4 bases, leaving 9 bases between them. CDR3 size: 14 residues. The CDR3 here is CASSPPAQVETQYF. The CDR3 DNA sequence: TGTGCCAGCTCACCACCGGCACAAGTAGAGACCCAGTACTTC.

The chain is built from TRBV6-5 and TRBJ1-1; 10 nucleotides match TRBD1. This CDR3 comprises 15 residues. V dropped 6 bases and J dropped 1; count of bases not matched to a gene: 5. In germline, CDR1 is MNHEY, CDR2 SVGAGI. The CDR3 sequence is CASSRQGAGNTEAFF. The CDR3 DNA sequence: TGTGCCAGCAGCAGACAGGGGGCAGGGAACACTGAAGCTTTCTTT.

The chain employs TRBV28 and TRBJ2-3; the match to TRBD2 covers 9 bases. Trimming cost V 5 bases and J 0 bases; bases outside gene matches: 9. This CDR3 is built from 17 residues. CDR1 and CDR2 (germline): MDHEN, SYDVKM. CDR3 residues: CASSPPSSGASTDTQYF. The CDR3 DNA reads as TGTGCCAGCAGTCCCCCCTCTAGCGGGGCTAGCACAGATACGCAGTATTTT.

The J gene is TRBJ2-3, the V gene TRBV27, with D possibly called TRBD1 or TRBD2 (6 bases each). The CDR3 is 16 amino acids. V was pared by 2 bases and J by 0 bases, with 12 bases between. The germline CDR1 and CDR2 sequences are MNHEY and SMNVEV (reference sequence). CDR3 residues: CASSLRGALSTDTQYF. The CDR3, as DNA: TGTGCCAGCAGTTTAAGGGGGGCTTTAAGCACAGATACGCAGTATTTT.

The J gene is TRBJ1-2, the V gene TRBV19; no clear D. The V end lost 3 bases, the J end lost 4 bases, and 15 bases lay between the germline ends. Germline values: CDR1 LNHDA, CDR2 SQIVND (reference sequence). The CDR3 sequence is 15 residues long. The CDR3 coding sequence is TGTGCCAGTAGTATGTATCTCATTGGAGTCTATGGCTACACCTTC. It is translated as CASSMYLIGVYGYTF.

The gene calls are TRBV25-1 and TRBJ2-1; D is uncertain. The CDR3 contains 15 residues. Trimming removed 1 base from V and 7 bases from J, with 14 bases in between. The germline V gene encodes CDR1 MGHDK and CDR2 SYGVNS. The CDR3 sequence is CASSESLDGLNEQFF. The CDR3 DNA reads as TGTGCCAGCAGTGAATCCCTGGACGGGCTAAATGAGCAGTTCTTC.

This chain links TRBV27 with TRBJ2-7, with no clear D. In germline, CDR1 is MNHEY, CDR2 SMNVEV (reference sequence). V lost 6 bases, J lost 3 bases, and 18 bases lay in between. This CDR3 is 15 amino acids long. CDR3 sequence: CASSQTFRTRYEQYF. The DNA for the CDR3 is TGTGCCAGCAGCCAGACCTTCAGAACCCGCTACGAGCAGTACTTC.

This chain uses TRBV27 with TRBJ2-3; 7 bases line up with TRBD1. The CDR3 sequence is 13 residues long. Germline CDR1 reads MNHEY; CDR2 reads SMNVEV (reference sequence). J was trimmed by 3 bases and V by 7 bases; bases with no gene match: 4. As DNA, the CDR3 is TGTGCCAGCAATGCAGGGGGTACAGATACGCAGTATTTT. Encoded protein: CASNAGGTDTQYF.